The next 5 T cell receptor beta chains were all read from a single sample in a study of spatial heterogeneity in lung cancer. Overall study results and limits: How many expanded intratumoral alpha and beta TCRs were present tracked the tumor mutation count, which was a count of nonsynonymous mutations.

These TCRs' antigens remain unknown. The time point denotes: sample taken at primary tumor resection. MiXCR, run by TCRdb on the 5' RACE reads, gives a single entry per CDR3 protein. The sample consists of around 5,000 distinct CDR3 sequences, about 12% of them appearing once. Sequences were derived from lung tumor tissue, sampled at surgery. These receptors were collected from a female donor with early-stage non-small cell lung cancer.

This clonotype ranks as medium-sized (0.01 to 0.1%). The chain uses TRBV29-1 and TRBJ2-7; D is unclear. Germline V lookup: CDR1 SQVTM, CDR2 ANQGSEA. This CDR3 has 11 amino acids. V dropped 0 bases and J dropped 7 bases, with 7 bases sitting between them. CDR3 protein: CSVEDLGEQYF. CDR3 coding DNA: TGCAGCGTTGAAGATCTAGGGGAGCAGTACTTC.

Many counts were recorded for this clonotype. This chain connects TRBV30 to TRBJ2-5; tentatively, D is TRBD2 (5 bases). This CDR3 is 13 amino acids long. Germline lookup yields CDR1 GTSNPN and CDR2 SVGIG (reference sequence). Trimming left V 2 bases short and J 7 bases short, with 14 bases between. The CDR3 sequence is CAWSYEDLGTQYF. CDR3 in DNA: TGTGCCTGGAGTTATGAGGACTTGGGGACCCAGTACTTC.

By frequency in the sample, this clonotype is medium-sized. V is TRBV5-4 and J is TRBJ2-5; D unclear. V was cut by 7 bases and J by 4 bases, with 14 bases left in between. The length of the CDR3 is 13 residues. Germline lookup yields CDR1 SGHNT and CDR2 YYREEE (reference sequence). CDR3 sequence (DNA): TGTGCCAGCCTACAGAATATAGGAGAGACCCAGTACTTC. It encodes CASLQNIGETQYF.

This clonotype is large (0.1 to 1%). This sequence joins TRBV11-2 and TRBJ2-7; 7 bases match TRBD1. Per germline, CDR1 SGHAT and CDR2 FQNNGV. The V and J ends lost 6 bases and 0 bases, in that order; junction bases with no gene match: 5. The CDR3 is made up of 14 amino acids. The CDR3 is CASRTQGSSYEQYF. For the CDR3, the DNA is TGTGCCAGCAGGACACAGGGGAGCTCCTACGAGCAGTACTTC.

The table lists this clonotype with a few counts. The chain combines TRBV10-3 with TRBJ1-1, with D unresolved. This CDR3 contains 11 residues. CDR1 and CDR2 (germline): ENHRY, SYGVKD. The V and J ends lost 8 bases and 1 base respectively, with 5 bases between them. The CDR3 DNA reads TGTGCCATCCGAGGGAACACTGAAGCTTTCTTT. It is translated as CAIRGNTEAFF.